Below, 7 T cell receptor beta chains from the same sample are listed, as sequenced in a study of human T cells and chemical hapten exposure (dated by TCRdb to the early 2020s). The time point label corresponds to: patch test 1, 2 weeks after DPC sensitization. The meaning of the sample's treatment or condition label: therapeutic diphenylcyclopropenone sensitization with weekly scalp DPC. The library was generated by RACE. TCRdb records NextSeq 500 as the sequencer. TCRdb reprocessing: public reads trimmed at Q25 with fastp, clones called with MiXCR, in-frame beta chains kept. CDR3 protein sequences are deduplicated, and each keeps its most common genes and DNA. The sample data list some 340,000 distinct CDR3 sequences, and roughly 6.9% of these were observed just once. The ten largest clones represent around 8.2% of the sample. The sequencing used whole blood, collected in connection with sensitization to the hapten diphenylcyclopropenone (DPC). Source of these receptors: a young woman with alopecia areata. Some clones in this sample may be carry-over from other donors' samples.

This clonotype was picked up a small number of times. The genes are TRBV7-9 and TRBJ1-5, with D tentatively TRBD1 (5 bases). Germline V gives CDR1 SEHNR, CDR2 FQNEAQ (reference sequence). Trimming pared 0 bases from V and 2 bases from J, leaving 11 bases between. The CDR3 contains 16 residues. The CDR3 DNA is TGTGCCAGCAGCTTAGCCCGGGACGGTCGCAATCAGCCCCAGCATTTT. This gives the protein CASSLARDGRNQPQHF.

This clonotype was detected a few times. This chain joins TRBV3-1 and TRBJ1-6; D remains unclear. This CDR3 has 16 residues. Trimming left V 2 bases short and J 10 bases short, with 18 bases between. Germline CDR1 and CDR2: LGHDT and YNNKEL (reference sequence). The CDR3 sequence is CASSQSGILLGSPLHF. CDR3 DNA: TGTGCCAGCAGCCAAAGCGGCATATTGTTGGGATCACCCCTCCACTTT.

This clonotype has a handful of counts. The chain couples TRBV11-2 to TRBJ2-3, with unresolved D. The CDR3 runs to 15 residues. Germline values: CDR1 SGHAT, CDR2 FQNNGV. The germline V and J ends were trimmed by 3 bases and 0 bases, with 10 bases remaining between them. The CDR3 region has the DNA TGTGCCAGCAGCTTTTTCCGTACTAGCACAGATACGCAGTATTTT. It specifies CASSFFRTSTDTQYF.

This sequence joins TRBV9 and TRBJ2-2; 7 bases align to TRBD1. The CDR3 contains 16 residues. Germline values: CDR1 SGDLS, CDR2 YYNGEE. After removal of 0 bases from V and 3 bases from J, the junction contained 5 bases not matched to a gene. CDR3 nucleotides: TGTGCCAGCAGCGTAGGACAGGGCGTCTACACCGGGGAGCTGTTTTTT. Amino acids: CASSVGQGVYTGELFF.

This clonotype occurred a few times. This chain joins TRBV7-9 and TRBJ1-5; the D gene is possibly TRBD1 (5 bases). This CDR3 spans 14 amino acids. V was pared by 3 bases and J by 7 bases, with 13 bases between. Germline CDR1 is SEHNR and CDR2 is FQNEAQ (reference sequence). CDR3 region: CASSLGESYQPQHF. The CDR3 bases are TGTGCCAGCAGCTTGGGGGAATCCTACCAGCCCCAGCATTTT. The entire variable domain, with the rest obtained from reference TRBV7-9 and TRBJ1-5, is as follows: DTGVSQNPRHKITKRGQNVTFRCDPISEHNRLYWYRQTLGQGPEFLTYFQNEAQLEKSRLLSDRFSAERPKGSFSTLEIQRTEQGDSAMYLCASSLGESYQPQHFGDGTRLSIL.

This clonotype was picked up a small number of times. V is TRBV6-5 and J is TRBJ1-2; D gene unclear. The V end was cut by 2 bases, the J end by 6 bases, with 10 bases between. The CDR3 spans 13 residues. Looked up from germline, CDR1 is MNHEY and CDR2 is SVGAGI. Here the CDR3 DNA reads TGTGCCAGCAGTTACGGGAAAACGGATGGCTACACCTTC. Its translation is CASSYGKTDGYTF.

This clonotype was picked up a small number of times. This chain joins TRBV20-1 and TRBJ2-1, with 8 bases aligning to TRBD1. The CDR3 length is 13 residues. V lost 5 bases, J lost 5 bases, and 5 bases stayed unmatched. In germline, CDR1 is DFQATT, CDR2 SNEGSKA (reference sequence). The CDR3 loop reads CSAAGGGNNEQFF. CDR3 DNA: TGCAGTGCTGCAGGGGGCGGAAACAATGAGCAGTTCTTC.